The rows below give T cell receptor beta chains drawn from one sample of a study of blood T cell repertoires in COVID-19. Measured with immunoSEQ multiplex PCR; TCRdb has only the in-frame clones, and not every one. The table lists some 260,000 clones, about 89% of them singletons. Source material: PBMCs or T cells enriched from blood (not recorded which). The receptor source for this set is a man between 40 and 49 years old who had recovered from COVID-19. Both conserved end residues are part of each CDR3. A D gene is named only where the DNA matches it firmly. Size is stated for part of the rows, as once, few or many counts, or as a class when the clone is expanded.

J: TRBJ2-2; V: TRBV11-1; size: .; D: TRBD2; DNA: TGTGCCAGCAGCTTAGTACTAGCGGGGCCTGGGGAGCTGTTTTTT; CDR3: CASSLVLAGPGELFF
J: TRBJ2-1; V: TRBV18; size: .; D: .; DNA: TGTGCCAGCTCACCACCGTCCCGGTACAATGAGCAGTTCTTC; CDR3: CASSPPSRYNEQFF
J: TRBJ2-3; V: TRBV27; size: .; D: TRBD2; DNA: TGTGCCAGCAGTCCCTGGACTAGCGGGACAGATACGCAGTATTTT; CDR3: CASSPWTSGTDTQYF
J: TRBJ2-3; V: TRBV7-2; size: once; D: .; DNA: TGTGCCAGCAGCTTGAGCTCCTCCTTGTTTGGCACAGATACGCAGTATTTT; CDR3: CASSLSSSLFGTDTQYF
J: TRBJ1-2; V: TRBV5-8; size: .; D: TRBD1; DNA: TGTGCCAGCACCTTCCGCGGACAGGGGACGTATGGCTACACCTTC; CDR3: CASTFRGQGTYGYTF
J: TRBJ1-3; V: TRBV18; size: .; D: .; DNA: TGTGCCAGCTTTTTCATGTCTGGAAACACCATATATTTT; CDR3: CASFFMSGNTIYF
J: TRBJ1-2; V: TRBV30; size: .; D: TRBD1; DNA: TGTGCCTGGGGACAGGGGGCTTTCTATGGCTACACCTTC; CDR3: CAWGQGAFYGYTF
J: TRBJ2-2; V: TRBV12-1; size: .; D: .; DNA: TGTGCCCGCCACCGGGAGATCACCGGGGAGCTGTTTTTT; CDR3: CARHREITGELFF
J: TRBJ2-7; V: TRBV5-1; size: once; D: TRBD1; DNA: TGCGCCAGCAGCCTGACAGGGGGCAGGTACGAGCAGTACTTC; CDR3: CASSLTGGRYEQYF
J: TRBJ2-7; V: TRBV27; size: .; D: TRBD1; DNA: TGTGCCAGCATGGAAGACAGGGCTAGCTCCTACGAGCAGTACTTC; CDR3: CASMEDRASSYEQYF
J: TRBJ1-6; V: TRBV12-5; size: .; D: .; DNA: TGTGCTAGTGGTTTGGTAGGCCCTTCGGGGGCCTATAATTCACCCCTCCACTTT; CDR3: CASGLVGPSGAYNSPLHF
J: TRBJ2-3; V: TRBV4-1; size: .; D: TRBD2; DNA: TGCGCCAGCAGCCAAGACCTTGGGATAGCGGGGGGTTTAGATACGCAGTATTTT; CDR3: CASSQDLGIAGGLDTQYF
J: TRBJ1-5; V: TRBV7-2; size: .; D: TRBD1; DNA: TGTGCCAGCAGCGGACAGGGTGGCCAGCCCCAGCATTTT; CDR3: CASSGQGGQPQHF
J: TRBJ2-1; V: TRBV9; size: .; D: .; DNA: TGTGCCAGCAGCGTAACCGGGAGAGCCAATGAGCAGTTCTTC; CDR3: CASSVTGRANEQFF
J: TRBJ2-5; V: TRBV6-2/TRBV6-3; size: .; D: .; DNA: TGTGCCAGCAGTTACTCGAGTCGGGGGGAGACCCAGTACTTC; CDR3: CASSYSSRGETQYF
J: TRBJ1-5; V: TRBV19; size: .; D: TRBD1; DNA: TGTGCCAGCCGCTCCACAGGGGGAAGCAATCAGCCCCAGCATTTT; CDR3: CASRSTGGSNQPQHF
J: TRBJ2-3; V: TRBV13; size: .; D: .; DNA: TGTGCCAGCAGCCCTCGCTACTCCAATACGCAGTATTTT; CDR3: CASSPRYSNTQYF
J: TRBJ1-2; V: TRBV4-1; size: .; D: TRBD1; DNA: TGCGCCAGCAGCCAAGGGGACAGTCCTATGACCCCCTACACCTTC; CDR3: CASSQGDSPMTPYTF
J: TRBJ1-5; V: TRBV10-3; size: .; D: TRBD1; DNA: TGTGCCGAGACACCTGGGACAGCAAAGCATTTT; CDR3: CAETPGTAKHF
J: TRBJ2-4; V: TRBV28; size: .; D: .; DNA: TGTGCCACCATGAGAGGAGGGGGCGTCAACCTAGCCAAAAACATTCAGTACTTC; CDR3: CATMRGGGVNLAKNIQYF
J: TRBJ2-6; V: TRBV19; size: .; D: TRBD1; DNA: TGTGCCAGTAGTCTGACTGGACAGGGTAAATACTCTGGGGCCAACGTCCTGACTTTC; CDR3: CASSLTGQGKYSGANVLTF
J: TRBJ1-1; V: TRBV6-6; size: .; D: TRBD1; DNA: TGTGCCAGCAGTTATTCTGGACAGGCCCTAGAAGCTTTCTTT; CDR3: CASSYSGQALEAFF
J: TRBJ2-3; V: TRBV14; size: .; D: TRBD2; DNA: TGTGCCAGCAGCCGAGGGGGACTAGCGGGAGCTTTTAGGAGCACAGATACGCAGTATTTT; CDR3: CASSRGGLAGAFRSTDTQYF
J: TRBJ1-1; V: TRBV6-5; size: many; D: TRBD1; DNA: TGTGCCAGCAACAACGGGGACAGGGTGTTCTCTTCGGCTTTCTTT; CDR3: CASNNGDRVFSSAFF
J: TRBJ2-7; V: TRBV6-5; size: .; D: .; DNA: TGTGCCAGCAGTAAACACGGACAGTCCTACGAGCAGTACTTC; CDR3: CASSKHGQSYEQYF
J: TRBJ1-4; V: TRBV19; size: once; D: .; DNA: TGTGCCAGTAAACGAGGGATTTATGGTAATGAAAAACTGTTTTTT; CDR3: CASKRGIYGNEKLFF
J: TRBJ2-1; V: TRBV6-2/TRBV6-3; size: .; D: .; DNA: TGTGCCAGCAGCGCGGATAGCGTCTCCCACAATGAGCAGTTCTTC; CDR3: CASSADSVSHNEQFF
J: TRBJ1-2; V: TRBV19; size: .; D: .; DNA: TGTGCCAGTAGTACTCTCCAGGGCTACACCTTC; CDR3: CASSTLQGYTF
J: TRBJ2-1; V: TRBV23-1; size: few; D: .; DNA: TGCGCCAGCAGCCGGCCCTCGACAAGAACCTACAATGAGCAGTTCTTC; CDR3: CASSRPSTRTYNEQFF
J: TRBJ1-1; V: TRBV2; size: .; D: .; DNA: TGTGCCAGCAGTGAAGCCCTCGACAAGAAGCGGACTGAAGCTTTCTTT; CDR3: CASSEALDKKRTEAFF
J: TRBJ2-3; V: TRBV4-1; size: .; D: TRBD2; DNA: TGCGCCAGCAGCCCACTCTCACTAGCGGGCGGCACAGATACGCAGTATTTT; CDR3: CASSPLSLAGGTDTQYF
J: TRBJ2-2; V: TRBV9; size: .; D: TRBD1; DNA: TGTGCCAGCAGCGTAGCCGGGACAGGCTGGACCGGGGAGCTGTTTTTT; CDR3: CASSVAGTGWTGELFF
J: TRBJ1-1; V: TRBV5-1; size: .; D: .; DNA: TGCGCCAGCAGTCTTACCGGGAGGGTGGACACTGAAGCTTTCTTT; CDR3: CASSLTGRVDTEAFF
J: TRBJ1-3; V: TRBV28; size: .; D: .; DNA: TGTGCCACCGCGGGCGGCGGATACTCTGGAAACACCATATATTTT; CDR3: CATAGGGYSGNTIYF
J: TRBJ2-5; V: TRBV7-2; size: .; D: TRBD1; DNA: TGTGCCAGCAGCTCCCGACAGGGTGGGAGTGAGACCCAGTACTTC; CDR3: CASSSRQGGSETQYF
J: TRBJ2-1; V: TRBV6-4; size: .; D: .; DNA: TGTGCCAGCAGTGACTCACAGACGAGCTCCTACAATGAGCAGTTCTTC; CDR3: CASSDSQTSSYNEQFF
J: TRBJ2-5; V: TRBV29-1; size: .; D: .; DNA: TGCAGCGTTTTGTTCGCGGAGACCCAGTACTTC; CDR3: CSVLFAETQYF
J: TRBJ1-4; V: TRBV7-8; size: .; D: .; DNA: TGTGCCAGCAGCAGGATAACGGGGGTGAAAACTAATGAAAAACTGTTTTTT; CDR3: CASSRITGVKTNEKLFF
J: TRBJ2-5; V: TRBV3-1/TRBV3-2; size: once; D: TRBD2; DNA: TGTGCCAGCAATCCCACTAGCGGGGGGGGCGGGTACTTC; CDR3: CASNPTSGGGGYF
J: TRBJ1-3; V: TRBV4-2; size: .; D: .; DNA: TGTGCCAGCAGCCAAGGGGCAGACTCTGGAAACACCATATATTTT; CDR3: CASSQGADSGNTIYF
J: TRBJ2-7; V: TRBV4-1; size: .; D: TRBD2; DNA: TGCGCCAGCAGCCAAGACCCGATAGCGGGAAGTTACTACGAGCAGTACTTC; CDR3: CASSQDPIAGSYYEQYF
J: TRBJ1-2; V: TRBV6-5; size: .; D: .; DNA: TGTGCCAGCAGGGGGGGGCAGATCACTGGCTACACCTTC; CDR3: CASRGGQITGYTF
J: TRBJ1-1; V: TRBV6-5; size: once; D: TRBD1; DNA: TGTGCCAGCAGTTACTCGGGACAGTTCATTGAAGCTTTCTTT; CDR3: CASSYSGQFIEAFF
J: TRBJ2-7; V: TRBV6-2/TRBV6-3; size: .; D: TRBD2; DNA: TGTGCCAGCAGTTACCCCAGGACTAGCGGGAACTACGAGCAGTACTTC; CDR3: CASSYPRTSGNYEQYF
J: TRBJ2-3; V: TRBV5-1; size: .; D: TRBD2; DNA: TGCGCCAGCAGCTTCTCTCCCCCGACTAGCGGGTCGGATACGCAGTATTTT; CDR3: CASSFSPPTSGSDTQYF
J: TRBJ1-6; V: TRBV7-9; size: .; D: TRBD1; DNA: TGTGCCAGCAGTTACCCCGGGACAGGGTCTGGTTCACCCCTCCACTTT; CDR3: CASSYPGTGSGSPLHF
J: TRBJ2-3; V: TRBV7-9; size: .; D: TRBD2; DNA: TGTGCCAGCAGTCCTAGCGGGAGGAGCACAGATACGCAGTATTTT; CDR3: CASSPSGRSTDTQYF
J: TRBJ2-1; V: TRBV5-1; size: .; D: TRBD1; DNA: TGCGCCAGCAGCTTCCCCTATACAGGGGCCGTTAATATGGGCAATGAGCAGTTCTTC; CDR3: CASSFPYTGAVNMGNEQFF
J: TRBJ2-2; V: TRBV6-5; size: .; D: .; DNA: TGTGCCAGCAGTTACGAACTTACCGGGAACACCGGGGAGCTGTTTTTT; CDR3: CASSYELTGNTGELFF
J: TRBJ2-2; V: TRBV9; size: once; D: TRBD2; DNA: TGTGCCAGCAGCTTCCGGACTAGCGGGTTTGGGGAGCTGTTTTTT; CDR3: CASSFRTSGFGELFF
J: TRBJ1-6; V: TRBV19; size: .; D: TRBD1; DNA: TGTGCCAGTAGTATGGGGACAGGGGTTTGGTCCTATAATTCACCCCTCCACTTT; CDR3: CASSMGTGVWSYNSPLHF